Sequencing of this TCR beta chain was carried out in a study of blood T cell repertoires in COVID-19. Overall study: There were acute and convalescent COVID-19 samples, and they came from the United States, Italy and Spain.

Source study methods: Amplification of reference gene primers provided the estimated nucleated cell counts. Assay: immunoSEQ multiplex PCR; the TCRdb copy retains only in-frame clones and omits some. Clone size and the V and J calls come from that table; the DNA yielded D and trimming. The repertoire includes roughly 140,000 clones, about 80% of them detected once, and 1.5% to 2% sits in the top ten. Within 2 weeks of study entry, exposed participants had contacted a PCR-confirmed or clinician-diagnosed COVID-19 case. The germline V gene has CDR1 KGHSH and CDR2 LQKENI. Trimming left V 6 bases short and J 7 bases short, with 12 bases between. This CDR3 has 13 amino acids.

This clonotype was obtained from a woman under 30 who had been exposed to COVID-19. Sequences were obtained from PBMCs or T cells enriched from blood (not recorded which). The genes are TRBV18 and TRBJ1-4; D gene ambiguous. CDR3 nucleotides: TGTGCCAGCTCCGTTCAATGGAGTGAAAAACTGTTTTTT. It specifies CASSVQWSEKLFF.